These 29 T cell receptor beta chains share one sample of origin, sequenced in a study of T cell clonality in common variable immunodeficiency. TCRdb keeps only in-frame clones here, not all; method: immunoSEQ multiplex PCR. The sample presents about 52,000 clones, none singletons. Sequenced sample: peripheral blood mononuclear cells. Every receptor here comes from a person between 18 and 75 years old in good health.

The sequenced CDR3 bases are TGTGCCAGCGGGAGGGGGTCCCCTCGCACAGATACG. This encodes CASGRGSPRTDT. Given in full, the CDR3 is CASGRGSPRTDTQYF. This chain joins TRBV2 and TRBJ2-3, with D possibly TRBD2 on 7 matching bases. The sequenced fragment ends 3 residues before the CDR3 boundary, so the rest is inferred from the germline J gene. This CDR3 has 15 amino acids. The V gene lost 8 bases and the J gene lost 1 base, with 16 bases spanning the gap. From germline, CDR1 is SNHLY and CDR2 FYNNEI. Together with reference TRBV2 and TRBJ2-3, the CDR3 gives the full variable domain: EPEVTQTPSHQVTQMGQEVILRCVPISNHLYFYWYRQILGQKVEFLVSFYNNEISEKSEIFDDQFSVERPDGSNFTLKIRSTKLEDSAMYFCASGRGSPRTDTQYFGPGTRLTVL.

This clone has ten or more counts. CDR3 bases read: TGTGCCAGCAGCTCGGGGGGGCCGGATGGC. Protein: CASSSGGPDG. The entire CDR3 protein reads CASSSGGPDGYTF. The V and J genes are TRBV7-2 and TRBJ1-2; weak D call: TRBD1 (6 bases). The CDR3 goes on 3 residues after the read ends, and that part is filled in from the germline J gene. V lost 4 bases and J 6 bases, leaving 12 bases between the germline ends. Looked up from germline, CDR1 is SGHTA and CDR2 is FQGNSA. The CDR3 loop spans 13 amino acids.

This clone was detected ten times or more. The read ends 3 residues early relative to the CDR3; the germline J gene fills the gap. The chain couples TRBV28 to TRBJ2-1, with a possible D match to TRBD1 (5 bases). The CDR3 has 13 residues. V was pared by 6 bases and J by 4 bases, with 10 bases between. Germline V gives CDR1 MDHEN, CDR2 SYDVKM. The sequenced CDR3 bases are TGTGCCAGCAGCCGTACAGGATACAATGAG. Protein product: CASSRTGYNE. The complete CDR3 reads CASSRTGYNEQFF.

This clone was seen many times. At one end, the junction sequence differs from germline, possibly due to a read error. The sequence runs out 3 residues before the end of the CDR3; the remainder is reconstructed from the germline J gene. V and J are TRBV6-2 or TRBV6-3 and TRBJ1-4; no firm D call. The V gene's germline CDR1 is MNHEY and CDR2 SVGEGT. This CDR3 has 15 amino acids. CDR3 bases read: TGTGCCAGCACTTACAGCGGAGCAACTAATGAAAAA. As protein: CASTYSGATNEK. The complete CDR3 sequence is CASTYSGATNEKLFF.

This clone was found many times. CDR3 protein: CATGFTGDTGTDTQYF. CDR3 DNA, as far as it was read: TGTGCCACCGGATTCACGGGGGATACTGGCACAGATACG. The V and J genes are TRBV19 and TRBJ2-3, with D possibly TRBD2 on 6 matching bases. The observed sequence ends 3 residues before the CDR3 terminus, with the missing tail filled in from the germline J gene. V gave up 10 bases and J gave up 1 base, with 21 bases separating them. Germline assignment: CDR1 LNHDA and CDR2 SQIVND (reference sequence). The length of the CDR3 is 16 residues.

On this clone itself: Sequencing ends 3 residues short of the CDR3 end; the germline J gene provides the rest. J is TRBJ1-1 and V is TRBV7-6; no definite D call. Trimming pared 1 base from V and 4 bases from J, leaving 10 bases between. There are 14 residues in the CDR3. Germline V CDR1 and CDR2: SGHVS, FNYEAQ. The CDR3 protein is CASSLGGFGTEAFF. CDR3 bases read: TGTGCCAGCAGCTTAGGAGGGTTTGGCACTGAA.

This clone appeared many times. The sequenced fragment ends 3 residues before the CDR3 boundary, so the rest is inferred from the germline J gene. The rearrangement links TRBV20-1 to TRBJ1-1; TRBD1 matches at 8 bases. The CDR3 has 16 amino acids. Trimming took 1 base from V and 5 from J; bases not matched to a gene: 12. Germline V lookup: CDR1 DFQATT, CDR2 SNEGSKA (reference sequence). The CDR3 loop is CSARGGRGRGSTEAFF. Partial CDR3 DNA: TGCAGTGCTAGAGGGGGCAGGGGGCGCGGGTCAACTGAA.

This clone showed up many times. The sequenced fragment ends 3 residues before the CDR3 boundary, so the rest is inferred from the germline J gene. V is TRBV2 and J is TRBJ2-7; a weak D match, TRBD1 (6 bases). The germline V gene encodes CDR1 SNHLY and CDR2 FYNNEI. V was pared by 3 bases and J by 2 bases, with 8 bases between. The CDR3 runs to 13 residues. The CDR3 sequence is CASSDQGTYEQYF. The CDR3 bases that were read are TGTGCCAGCAGTGACCAGGGGACCTACGAG.

This clone was observed many times. The read halts 3 residues ahead of the CDR3 end, with the missing end drawn from the germline J gene. The J gene is TRBJ2-2, the V gene TRBV5-4, with 7 bases that match TRBD1. V lost 0 bases, J lost 3 bases, and 5 bases stayed unmatched. This CDR3 contains 16 residues. Germline CDR1 is SGHNT and CDR2 is YYREEE (reference sequence). The CDR3 reads CASSLDPGGDTGELFF. Incomplete CDR3 DNA: TGTGCCAGCAGCTTGGATCCAGGGGGTGACACCGGGGAG. Based on the CDR3 plus reference TRBV5-4 and TRBJ2-2, the full variable domain is ETGVTQSPTHLIKTRGQQVTLRCSSQSGHNTVSWYQQALGQGPQFIFQYYREEENGRGNFPPRFSGLQFPNYSSELNVNALELDDSALYLCASSLDPGGDTGELFFGEGSRLTVL.

This clone was seen at least ten times. The read ends 3 residues early relative to the CDR3; the germline J gene fills the gap. The chain joins TRBV5-4 to TRBJ2-1, with D maybe TRBD1 (7 bases). Germline values: CDR1 SGHNT, CDR2 YYREEE (reference sequence). Deletions cut 5 bases from V and 5 bases from J, with 20 bases between. This CDR3 region has 16 residues. CDR3 loop: CASSTGGGGSHNEQFF. The covered CDR3 bases are TGTGCCAGCAGTACCGGAGGGGGCGGTAGCCACAATGAG.

This clone was seen at least ten times. The CDR3 end falls 3 residues outside the read, so it is completed with the germline J gene. J is TRBJ2-2 and V is TRBV19; 9 bases are a match to TRBD1. The CDR3 totals 18 residues. The V gene's germline CDR1 is LNHDA and CDR2 SQIVND (reference sequence). Unmatched junction bases numbered 14, after V lost 5 bases and J lost 4 bases. The CDR3 here is CASSGGQGLRWGTGELFF. Partial CDR3 DNA: TGTGCCAGTAGTGGCGGACAGGGGCTGAGGTGGGGCACCGGGGAG.

A word on this clone: The sequence runs out 3 residues before the end of the CDR3; the remainder is reconstructed from the germline J gene. The chain employs TRBV29-1 and TRBJ2-1; 15 nucleotides agree with TRBD2. With 4 bases clipped from V and 2 bases from J, the junction kept 3 bases outside the gene matches. Germline V CDR1 and CDR2: SQVTM, ANQGSEA. The CDR3 spans 16 residues. CDR3 bases read: TGCAGCGTTGGGGGACTAGCGGGGGGCACCTACAATGAG. This gives the protein CSVGGLAGGTYNE. The complete CDR3 protein is CSVGGLAGGTYNEQFF.

This clone has ten or more counts. The CDR3 end lies 3 residues beyond the end of the read and is filled in from the germline J gene. V is TRBV12-3 or TRBV12-4 and J is TRBJ1-4; possible D gene TRBD1, 5 bases. This CDR3 has 13 residues. CDR3 bases read: TGTGCCAGCAGTCTCCTCAGGGTTGAGGAA. As protein: CASSLLRVEE. The whole CDR3 is CASSLLRVEELFF.

At least ten counts were recorded for this clone. The DNA ends 3 residues before the CDR3 does, and the rest of the CDR3 is filled in from the germline J gene. The rearrangement joins TRBV12-3 or TRBV12-4 to TRBJ2-3; a weak D match, TRBD2 (6 bases). V gave up 1 base and J gave up 3 bases, with 8 bases separating them. This CDR3 spans 14 amino acids. The covered CDR3 bases are TGTGCCAGCAGTTTAGGGCTAGCGACAGATACG. This gives the protein CASSLGLATDT. The whole CDR3 protein reads CASSLGLATDTQYF.

On this clone itself: The CDR3 end lies 3 residues beyond the end of the read and is filled in from the germline J gene. The V and J genes are TRBV7-6 and TRBJ2-1; no reliable D call. CDR1 is SGHVS, CDR2 FNYEAQ, per germline. V shed 1 base and J shed 0 bases, with 7 bases lying between them. The CDR3 has 15 residues. This chain's CDR3 is CASSLVVSSYNEQFF. The covered CDR3 bases are TGTGCCAGCAGCTTAGTTGTTAGCTCCTACAATGAG.

Many counts were recorded for this clone. The sequenced fragment ends 3 residues before the CDR3 boundary, so the rest is inferred from the germline J gene. The V and J genes are TRBV19 and TRBJ2-2; 10 bases align to TRBD1. CDR3 length: 14 amino acids. V shed 10 bases and J 3 bases; nucleotides not matched to a gene: 5. Germline loops: CDR1 LNHDA, CDR2 SQIVND (reference sequence). The CDR3 DNA, read in part, is TGTGCCACCTTTGGGACAGGGGACACCGGGGAG. Its translation: CATFGTGDTGE. The entire CDR3 protein reads CATFGTGDTGELFF.

Ten or more counts support this clone. The CDR3 end falls 3 residues outside the read, so it is completed with the germline J gene. Other DNA sequences in this specimen translate into the identical CDR3. The rearrangement uses TRBV19 and TRBJ1-3; D uncertain. The CDR3 consists of 16 residues. Deletions cut 5 bases from V and 0 bases from J, with 14 bases between. Germline V gives CDR1 LNHDA, CDR2 SQIVND (reference sequence). The CDR3 reads CASSPTLGYSGNTIYF. CDR3 DNA (partial): TGTGCCAGTAGTCCCACTTTAGGGTACTCTGGAAACACC.

This clone was counted many times. The read finishes 3 residues shy of the CDR3 end, and the germline J gene is used to complete it. The chain couples TRBV20-1 to TRBJ2-2; D is perhaps TRBD2 (6 bases). Trimming removed 5 bases at V and 0 bases at J, with 10 bases between. CDR1 and CDR2 from the germline V gene are DFQATT and SNEGSKA (reference sequence). The CDR3 has 14 residues. Incomplete CDR3 DNA: TGCAGTGCTGGAGGAGGGGCGAACACCGGGGAG. The encoded protein is CSAGGGANTGE. The whole CDR3 protein is CSAGGGANTGELFF.

This clone occurred many times. The CDR3 end lies 3 residues beyond the end of the read and is filled in from the germline J gene. The rearrangement links TRBV4-2 to TRBJ2-1; D not resolved. Per the germline V gene, CDR1 is LGHNA and CDR2 is YNFKEQ. The CDR3 contains 12 residues. Trimming pared 3 bases from V and 8 bases from J, leaving 8 bases between. The CDR3 DNA, read in part, is TGTGCCAGCAGCCACCCGGCGGATGAG. The encoded protein is CASSHPADE. The whole CDR3 protein is CASSHPADEQFF.

The sample holds many counts of this clone. The read gets to within 3 residues of the CDR3 end, and the germline J gene fills in the rest. This chain links TRBV18 with TRBJ2-2; 10 bases fit TRBD1. The length of the CDR3 is 17 residues. V gave up 2 bases and J gave up 2 bases; unmatched junction bases: 5. CDR1 KGHSH and CDR2 LQKENI come from the germline V gene. The covered CDR3 bases are TGTGCCAGCTCACCATTCCGGGACAGGGGTAACACCGGGGAG. Translation gives CASSPFRDRGNTGE. Given in full, the CDR3 is CASSPFRDRGNTGELFF.

This clone was observed a few times. CDR3 DNA (partial): TGTGCCTGGACCCGAGAGGGACAGGGGGGACTAACTAATGAAAAG. Translation gives CAWTREGQGGLTNEK. The entire CDR3 sequence reads CAWTREGQGGLTNEKLFF. The chain carries TRBV30 and TRBJ2-2; 11 bases are a match to TRBD1. The read comes to an end 3 residues before the CDR3 does, leaving the germline J gene to fill in the end. This CDR3 is 18 amino acids long. Per the germline V gene, CDR1 is GTSNPN and CDR2 is SVGIG (reference sequence).

There are many counts of this clone. The read finishes 3 residues shy of the CDR3 end, and the germline J gene is used to complete it. The chain has TRBV5-6 and TRBJ2-7, with a tentative D call TRBD1 (6 bases). The germline V and J ends were trimmed by 4 bases and 2 bases, with 13 bases remaining between them. The germline V gene encodes CDR1 SGHDT and CDR2 YYEEEE. This CDR3 is built from 14 residues. The chain's CDR3 is CASSLRTVTYEQYF. CDR3 DNA, as far as it was read: TGTGCCAGCAGCCTACGGACAGTCACCTACGAG.

In its sample, this clone was seen many times. With the read ending 3 residues before the CDR3 end, the germline J gene is used to fill in that end. The chain carries TRBV6-1 and TRBJ2-3; D ambiguous. Between the trimmed V and J ends, which lost 4 bases and 2 bases, there was a span of 16 bases. This CDR3 has 16 residues. From germline, CDR1 is MNHNS and CDR2 SASEGT. The CDR3: CASSATDRYPTDTQYF. The covered CDR3 bases are TGTGCCAGCAGTGCTACAGACCGCTATCCCACAGATACG.

This clone was picked up many times. The observed sequence ends 3 residues before the CDR3 terminus, with the missing tail filled in from the germline J gene. The rearrangement uses TRBV7-3 and TRBJ2-1, with 9 bases identical to TRBD2. J lost 3 bases, V lost 5 bases, and 8 bases had no gene match. Germline values: CDR1 SGHTA, CDR2 FQGTGA. This CDR3 has 16 amino acids. The CDR3 loop reads CASSPELAGIYNEQFF. CDR3 bases read: TGTGCCAGCAGCCCGGAGCTAGCGGGAATCTACAATGAG.

This clone was observed at least ten times. The DNA ends 3 residues before the CDR3 does, and the rest of the CDR3 is filled in from the germline J gene. This chain connects TRBV5-6 to TRBJ2-3; D not certain. The CDR3 contains 12 residues. Trimming shortened V by 0 bases and J by 7 bases, and 6 bases separated the two germline ends. Germline V gives CDR1 SGHDT, CDR2 YYEEEE. The sequenced CDR3 bases are TGTGCCAGCAGCTTGGCCAGATATACG. Residues: CASSLARYT. The full CDR3 is CASSLARYTQYF.

Of note for this clone: The read is 3 residues too short to cover the CDR3 end, so that end is filled in from the germline J gene. The sample contains more than one DNA sequence encoding this CDR3. The rearrangement uses TRBV18 and TRBJ1-4; 10 bases line up with TRBD1. The germline gives CDR1 KGHSH, CDR2 LQKENI. The CDR3 has 14 amino acids. Trimming cost V 6 bases and J 5 bases; bases outside gene matches: 3. CDR3 protein: CASSPGQGNEKLFF. The CDR3 DNA, read in part, is TGTGCCAGCTCCCCGGGACAGGGGAATGAAAAA.

This clone was counted at least ten times. The CDR3 is cut off 3 residues early in the read; its end comes from the germline J gene. This chain links TRBV13 with TRBJ2-5; D assignment may be TRBD1 or TRBD2 (6 bases each). The CDR3 is 15 residues long. Germline loops: CDR1 PRHDT, CDR2 FYEKMQ (reference sequence). V gave up 5 bases and J gave up 2 bases, with 15 bases separating them. CDR3 sequence reads: CASSEEGERQETQYF. CDR3 DNA, as far as it was read: TGTGCCAGCAGCGAGGAGGGGGAACGACAAGAGACC.

This clone was observed at least ten times. The read ends 3 residues shy of where the CDR3 ends; the end is completed using the germline J gene. The chain has TRBV7-9 and TRBJ2-2, with a weak D call TRBD2 (6 bases). CDR1 and CDR2 (germline): SEHNR, FQNEAQ (reference sequence). The CDR3 spans 13 residues. CDR3 bases read: TGTGCCAGCAGCTTAGCGCACGGGGGAGTG. Its protein is CASSLAHGGV. The entire CDR3 sequence reads CASSLAHGGVLFF.

This clone was recorded a few times. The read falls 3 residues short of the CDR3 end, and the missing part is taken from the germline J gene. The chain uses TRBV7-8 and TRBJ1-5; weak D call: TRBD1 (5 bases). CDR1 and CDR2 (germline): SGHVS, FQNEAQ. V was trimmed by 5 bases and J by 0 bases, leaving 20 bases between them. The CDR3 length is 18 residues. The part of the CDR3 DNA that was read is TGTGCCAGCAGCGAGACATTTGGGGCGGATAATAGCAATCAGCCC. It codes for CASSETFGADNSNQP. In full, the CDR3 is CASSETFGADNSNQPQHF. Using reference TRBV7-8 and TRBJ1-5 for the parts outside the CDR3, the full variable domain is GAGVSQSPRYKVAKRGQDVALRCDPISGHVSLFWYQQALGQGPEFLTYFQNEAQLDKSGLPSDRFFAERPEGSVSTLKIQRTQQEDSAVYLCASSETFGADNSNQPQHFGDGTRLSIL.